Described below is a single TCR beta chain sequence and its context. The target antigen is unknown. Sequencing used immunoSEQ multiplex PCR; TCRdb keeps in-frame clones, though not all of them. This table holds approximately 75,000 clones, around 80% found once. The data are from a study of OX40 agonist ivuxolimab in advanced cancers. Turning to the study itself: It was permissible to have had prior anti-PD-1, anti-PD-L1 or anti-CTLA-4 therapy, and 40% had some.

CDR1 is LGHNA, CDR2 YSLEER, per germline. J gave up 2 bases and V 1 base, and 4 bases lay outside the gene matches. This CDR3 comprises 16 residues. Study outcomes and limitations: The study observed clonal expansion of CD4+ and CD8+ blood T cells by week 6 at 0.1 to 3.0 mg/kg.

The receptor was derived from an adult with an advanced solid tumor such as melanoma, head and neck, liver or kidney cancer. V gene TRBV4-3 combines with J gene TRBJ1-2; 10 bases agree with TRBD1. The specimen comprised CD4+ or CD8+ T cells sorted from blood, sampled in a trial of the OX40 agonist ivuxolimab. The CDR3 DNA sequence: TGCGCCAGCAGCCAAGTCGGACAGGGGGAAAACTATGGCTACACCTTC. Amino acids: CASSQVGQGENYGYTF.